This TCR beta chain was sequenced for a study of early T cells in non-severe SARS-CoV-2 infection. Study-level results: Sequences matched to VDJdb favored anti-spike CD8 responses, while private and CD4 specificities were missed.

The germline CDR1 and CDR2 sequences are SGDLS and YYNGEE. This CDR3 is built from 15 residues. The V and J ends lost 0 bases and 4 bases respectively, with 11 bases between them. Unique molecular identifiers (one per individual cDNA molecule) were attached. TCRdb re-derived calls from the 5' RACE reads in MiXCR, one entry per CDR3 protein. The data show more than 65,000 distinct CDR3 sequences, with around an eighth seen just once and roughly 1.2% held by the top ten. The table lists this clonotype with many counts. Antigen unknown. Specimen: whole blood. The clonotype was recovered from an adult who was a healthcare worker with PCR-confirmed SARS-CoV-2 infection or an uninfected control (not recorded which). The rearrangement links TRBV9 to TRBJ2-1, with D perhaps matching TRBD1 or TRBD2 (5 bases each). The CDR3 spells CASSVGDGRYNEQFF. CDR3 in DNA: TGTGCCAGCAGCGTAGGGGACGGCCGTTACAATGAGCAGTTCTTC.